This is a list of T cell receptor beta chains from one sample in a study of blood T cell repertoires in COVID-19. The table came from immunoSEQ multiplex PCR; TCRdb's copy has only in-frame clones and leaves some out. This sample has 250,000 to 300,000 clones; around nine tenths occur once, and the top ten carry 11%. Sequenced material: peripheral blood. These receptors all stem from a woman between 25 and 40 years old with COVID-19, enrolled during active disease. The CDR3 runs from the conserved cysteine through the conserved F or W. A D gene is named only where the DNA matches it firmly. Only some rows state a clone size, as once, few, many or a class for expanded clones.

length	D	V	J	size	DNA	CDR3
15	NA	TRBV5-1	TRBJ2-3	once	TGCGCCAGCAGCTCGTGGGACACCGACACAGATACGCAGTATTTT	CASSSWDTDTDTQYF
13	TRBD1	TRBV3-1/TRBV3-2	TRBJ1-2	NA	TGTGCCAGCAGCCAGCGGACAGGGGTTTTCTACACCTTC	CASSQRTGVFYTF
15	TRBD1	TRBV2	TRBJ1-2	NA	TGTGCCAGCAGTGAAGCGCTCGGGGACAGCTATGGCTACACCTTC	CASSEALGDSYGYTF
14	TRBD1	TRBV3-1/TRBV3-2	TRBJ1-5	NA	TGTGCCAGCAGCCAAGTTACAGGGGTTCAGCCCCAGCATTTT	CASSQVTGVQPQHF
14	NA	TRBV28	TRBJ2-3	NA	TGTGCCAGCAGCCGCCGCGGCCTCACAGATACGCAGTATTTT	CASSRRGLTDTQYF
13	NA	TRBV28	TRBJ2-1	NA	TGTGCCAGCAGTCTAGACAGATACAATGAGCAGTTCTTC	CASSLDRYNEQFF
13	NA	TRBV12-3/TRBV12-4	TRBJ1-2	NA	TGTGCCAGCAGTACAGGGTTCCTCTATGGCTACACCTTC	CASSTGFLYGYTF
13	TRBD1	TRBV12-3/TRBV12-4	TRBJ1-1	NA	TGTGCTAGCAGTTCGGACAGGACCGACCAAGCTTTCTTT	CASSSDRTDQAFF
19	TRBD1	TRBV6-2/TRBV6-3	TRBJ1-5	NA	TGTGCCAGCAGTTACCACAGGGGGAACCGGGGCTATAGCAATCAGCCCCAGCATTTT	CASSYHRGNRGYSNQPQHF
15	NA	TRBV3-1/TRBV3-2	TRBJ2-1	NA	TGTGCCAGCAGCCAAGATACCGGGAGACACATTGAGCAGTTCTTC	CASSQDTGRHIEQFF
16	NA	TRBV7-6	TRBJ1-3	NA	TGTGCCAGCAGCTTCGGTGTGAGGGCCGACGGAAACACCATATATTTT	CASSFGVRADGNTIYF
15	NA	TRBV5-3	TRBJ1-5	NA	TGTGCCAGAACCCCCGTGGTGGAGAGCAATCAGCCCCAGCATTTT	CARTPVVESNQPQHF